This T cell receptor beta chain was sequenced for a study of blood T cell repertoires in COVID-19. Study overall: COVID-19 samples collected from the United States, Italy and Spain covered acute and convalescent phases.

Per the germline V gene, CDR1 is MGHRA and CDR2 is YSYEKL. The CDR3 has 17 residues. V lost 1 base and J lost 0, with 15 bases in between. Measured with immunoSEQ multiplex PCR; TCRdb has only the in-frame clones, and not every one. The profile shows 330,000 or so clones, 75% to 90% of them singletons. Participant ages covered roughly 18 to 89 years across about 22 US areas. The specimen sequenced was PBMCs or T cells enriched from blood (not recorded which). The rearrangement uses TRBV4-1 and TRBJ2-5; a weak D match, TRBD2 (5 bases). This receptor was obtained from a man younger than 45 who had recovered from COVID-19. CDR3 sequence: CASSQAYDGEHQETQYF. DNA of the CDR3: TGCGCCAGCAGCCAAGCCTACGACGGGGAACACCAAGAGACCCAGTACTTC.